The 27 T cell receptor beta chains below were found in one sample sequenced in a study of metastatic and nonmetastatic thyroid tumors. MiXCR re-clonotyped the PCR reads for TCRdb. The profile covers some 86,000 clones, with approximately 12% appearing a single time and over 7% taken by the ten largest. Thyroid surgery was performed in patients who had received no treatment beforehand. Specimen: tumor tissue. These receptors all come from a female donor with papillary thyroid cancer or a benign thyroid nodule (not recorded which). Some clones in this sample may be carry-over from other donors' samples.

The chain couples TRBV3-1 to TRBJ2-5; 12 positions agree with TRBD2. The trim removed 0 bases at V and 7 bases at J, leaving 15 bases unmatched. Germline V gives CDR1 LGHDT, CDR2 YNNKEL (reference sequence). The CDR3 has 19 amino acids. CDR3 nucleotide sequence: TGTGCCAGCAGCCAAGATTTGCAGTTACTAGCGGGAGGAAGGGGGACCCAGTACTTC. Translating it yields CASSQDLQLLAGGRGTQYF.

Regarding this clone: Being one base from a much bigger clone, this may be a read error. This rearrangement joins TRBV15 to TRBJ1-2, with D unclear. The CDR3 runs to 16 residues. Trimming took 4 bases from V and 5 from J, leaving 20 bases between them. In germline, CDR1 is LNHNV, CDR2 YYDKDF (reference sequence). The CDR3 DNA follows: TGTGCCACCAGCATAGAAGCGGCAGTCCCCATGTATGGCTACACCTTC. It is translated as CATSIEAAVPMYGYTF.

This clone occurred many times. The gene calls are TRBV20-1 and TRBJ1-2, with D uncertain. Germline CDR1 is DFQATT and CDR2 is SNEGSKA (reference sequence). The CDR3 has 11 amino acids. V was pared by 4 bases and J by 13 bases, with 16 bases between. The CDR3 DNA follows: TGCAGTGCTAAGAGCGGGTTCGGAGCCACCTTC. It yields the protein CSAKSGFGATF.

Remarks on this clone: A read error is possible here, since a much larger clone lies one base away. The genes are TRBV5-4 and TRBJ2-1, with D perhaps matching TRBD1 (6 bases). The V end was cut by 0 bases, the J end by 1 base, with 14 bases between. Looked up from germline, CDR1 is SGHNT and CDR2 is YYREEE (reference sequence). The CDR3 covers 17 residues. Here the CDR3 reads CASSLGGLPVSYNEQFF. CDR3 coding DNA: TGTGCCAGCAGCTTGGGGGGGCTCCCTGTGTCCTACAATGAGCAGTTCTTC.

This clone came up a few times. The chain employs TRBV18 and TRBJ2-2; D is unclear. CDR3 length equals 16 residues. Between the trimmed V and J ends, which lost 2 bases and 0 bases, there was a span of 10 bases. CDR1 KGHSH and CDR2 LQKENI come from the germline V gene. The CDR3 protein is CASSPEWSPNTGELFF. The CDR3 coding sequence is TGTGCCAGCTCACCAGAATGGAGCCCGAACACCGGGGAGCTGTTTTTT.

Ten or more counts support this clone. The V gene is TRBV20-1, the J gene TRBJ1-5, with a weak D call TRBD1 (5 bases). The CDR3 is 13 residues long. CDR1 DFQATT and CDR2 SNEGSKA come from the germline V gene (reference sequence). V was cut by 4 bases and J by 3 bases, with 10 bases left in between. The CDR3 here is CSATDIINQPQHF. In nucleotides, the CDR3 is TGCAGTGCTACGGACATCATCAATCAGCCCCAGCATTTT.

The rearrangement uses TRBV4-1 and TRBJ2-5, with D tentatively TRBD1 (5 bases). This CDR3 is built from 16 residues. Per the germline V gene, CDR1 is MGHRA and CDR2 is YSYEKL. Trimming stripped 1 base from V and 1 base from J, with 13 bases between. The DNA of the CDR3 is TGCGCCAGCAGCCAAGGGTTGACAGCTTTCCAAGAGACCCAGTACTTC. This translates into CASSQGLTAFQETQYF.

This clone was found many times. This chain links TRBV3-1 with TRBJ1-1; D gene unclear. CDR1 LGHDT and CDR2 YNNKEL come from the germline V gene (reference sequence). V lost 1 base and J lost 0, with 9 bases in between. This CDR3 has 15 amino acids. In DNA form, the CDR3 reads TGTGCCAGCAGCCAAGGGGTTTTGCTGAACACTGAAGCTTTCTTT. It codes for CASSQGVLLNTEAFF.

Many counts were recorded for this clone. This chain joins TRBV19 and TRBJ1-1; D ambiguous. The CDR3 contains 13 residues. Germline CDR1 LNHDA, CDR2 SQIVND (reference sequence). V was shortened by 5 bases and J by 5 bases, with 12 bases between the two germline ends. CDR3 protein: CASSRSVGTEAFF. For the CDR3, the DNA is TGTGCCAGTAGTCGGTCCGTTGGGACTGAAGCTTTCTTT.

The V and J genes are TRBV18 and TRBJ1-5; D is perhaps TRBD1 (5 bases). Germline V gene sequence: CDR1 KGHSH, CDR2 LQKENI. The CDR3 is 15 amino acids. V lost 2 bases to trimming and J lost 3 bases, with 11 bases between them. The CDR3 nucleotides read TGTGCCAGCTCACCAGGGGACCGCTCCAATCAGCCCCAGCATTTT. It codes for CASSPGDRSNQPQHF. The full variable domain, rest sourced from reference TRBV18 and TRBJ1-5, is NAGVMQNPRHLVRRRGQEARLRCSPMKGHSHVYWYRQLPEEGLKFMVYLQKENIIDESGMPKERFSAEFPKEGPSILRIQQVVRGDSAAYFCASSPGDRSNQPQHFGDGTRLSIL.

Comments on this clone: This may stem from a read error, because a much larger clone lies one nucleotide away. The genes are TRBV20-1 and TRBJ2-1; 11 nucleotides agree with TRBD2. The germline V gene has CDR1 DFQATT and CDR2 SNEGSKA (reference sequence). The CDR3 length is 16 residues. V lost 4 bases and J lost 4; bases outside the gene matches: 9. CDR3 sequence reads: CSATTPGLAEYNEQFF. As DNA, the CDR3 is TGCAGTGCTACCACACCGGGACTAGCGGAGTACAATGAGCAGTTCTTC.

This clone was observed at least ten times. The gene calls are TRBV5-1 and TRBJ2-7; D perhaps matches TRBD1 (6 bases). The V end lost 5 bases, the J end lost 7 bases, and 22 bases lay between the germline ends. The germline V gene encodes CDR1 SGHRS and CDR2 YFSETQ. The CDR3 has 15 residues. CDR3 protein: CASRGGTTGKEEQYF. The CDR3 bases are TGCGCCAGCAGAGGAGGTACTACAGGGAAGGAGGAGCAGTACTTC.

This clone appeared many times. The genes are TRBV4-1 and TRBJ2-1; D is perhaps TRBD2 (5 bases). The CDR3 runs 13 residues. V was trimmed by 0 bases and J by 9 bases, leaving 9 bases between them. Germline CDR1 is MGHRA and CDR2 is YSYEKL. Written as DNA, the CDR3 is TGCGCCAGCAGCCAAGAAGTAGCGCTTGAGCAGTTCTTC. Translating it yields CASSQEVALEQFF.

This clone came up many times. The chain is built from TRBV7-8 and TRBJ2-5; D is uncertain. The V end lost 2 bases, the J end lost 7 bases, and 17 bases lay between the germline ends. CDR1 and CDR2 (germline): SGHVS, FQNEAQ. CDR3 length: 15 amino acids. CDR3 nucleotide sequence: TGTGCCAGCAGCTTATTGGCAGAAACAGTAGGGACCCAGTACTTC. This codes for CASSLLAETVGTQYF.

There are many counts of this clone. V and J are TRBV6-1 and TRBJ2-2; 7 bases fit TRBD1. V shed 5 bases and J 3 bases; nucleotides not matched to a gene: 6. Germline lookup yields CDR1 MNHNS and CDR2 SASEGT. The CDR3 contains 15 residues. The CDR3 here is CASSRGRWDTGELFF. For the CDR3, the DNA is TGTGCCAGCAGTAGGGGGCGGTGGGACACCGGGGAGCTGTTTTTT.

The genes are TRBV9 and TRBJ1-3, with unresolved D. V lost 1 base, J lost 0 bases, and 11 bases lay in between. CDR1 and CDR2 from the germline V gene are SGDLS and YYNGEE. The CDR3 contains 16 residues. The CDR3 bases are TGTGCCAGCAGCGTAACCGACGGGAGCTCTGGAAACACCATATATTTT. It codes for CASSVTDGSSGNTIYF.

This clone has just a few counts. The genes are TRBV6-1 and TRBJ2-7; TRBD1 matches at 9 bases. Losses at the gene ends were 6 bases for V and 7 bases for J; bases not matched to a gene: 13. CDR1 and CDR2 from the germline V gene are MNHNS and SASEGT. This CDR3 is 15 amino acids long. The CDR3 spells CASRTGTGTSLEQYF. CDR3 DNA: TGTGCCAGCAGAACCGGGACAGGGACCTCCCTGGAGCAGTACTTC.

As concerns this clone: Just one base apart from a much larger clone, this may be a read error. The CDR3, as DNA: TGTGCCAGCAGCTTAGCGTTTGGTTTCTGCAGGGGAAACAATGAGCAGTTCTTC. It specifies CASSLAFGFCRGNNEQFF. The rearrangement joins TRBV11-1 to TRBJ2-1, with a possible D match to TRBD1 (6 bases). Trimming cost V 0 bases and J 5 bases, with 20 bases left between them. Germline CDR1 is SGHAT and CDR2 is FQDESV (reference sequence). This CDR3 contains 18 residues.

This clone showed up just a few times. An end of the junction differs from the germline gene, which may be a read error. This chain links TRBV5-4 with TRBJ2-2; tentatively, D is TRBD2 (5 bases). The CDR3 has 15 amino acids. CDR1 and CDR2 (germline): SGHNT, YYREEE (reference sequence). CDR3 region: CASSPRGRNTGEQFF. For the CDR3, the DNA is TGTGCCAGCAGCCCGCGCGGGCGAAACACCGGGGAGCAGTTTTTT.

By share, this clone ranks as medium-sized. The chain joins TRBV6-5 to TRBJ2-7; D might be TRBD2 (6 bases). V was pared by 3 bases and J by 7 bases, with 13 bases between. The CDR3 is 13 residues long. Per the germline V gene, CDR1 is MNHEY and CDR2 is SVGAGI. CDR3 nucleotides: TGTGCCAGCAGTTATGGAGGGTATGGGGAGCAGTACTTC. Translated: CASSYGGYGEQYF.

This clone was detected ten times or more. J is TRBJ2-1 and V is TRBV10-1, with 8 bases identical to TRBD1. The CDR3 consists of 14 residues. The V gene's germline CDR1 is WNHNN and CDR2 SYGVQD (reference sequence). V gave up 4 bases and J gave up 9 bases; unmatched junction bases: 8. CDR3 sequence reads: CASSGDTGGSEQFF. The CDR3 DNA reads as TGCGCCAGCAGTGGGGATACAGGGGGGAGTGAGCAGTTCTTC.

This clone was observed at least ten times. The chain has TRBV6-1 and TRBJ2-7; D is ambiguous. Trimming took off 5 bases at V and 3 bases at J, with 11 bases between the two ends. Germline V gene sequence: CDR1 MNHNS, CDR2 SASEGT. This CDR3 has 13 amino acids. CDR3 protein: CASSPGLLYEQYF. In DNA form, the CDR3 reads TGTGCCAGCAGTCCCGGGCTCCTCTACGAGCAGTACTTC.

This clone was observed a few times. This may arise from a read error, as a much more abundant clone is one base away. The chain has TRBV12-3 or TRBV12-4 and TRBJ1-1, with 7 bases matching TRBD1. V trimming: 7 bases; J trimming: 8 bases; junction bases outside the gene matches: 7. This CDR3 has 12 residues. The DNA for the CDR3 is TGTGCCAGCATACATCCAGGGGGGGAAGCTTTCTTT. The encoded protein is CASIHPGGEAFF.

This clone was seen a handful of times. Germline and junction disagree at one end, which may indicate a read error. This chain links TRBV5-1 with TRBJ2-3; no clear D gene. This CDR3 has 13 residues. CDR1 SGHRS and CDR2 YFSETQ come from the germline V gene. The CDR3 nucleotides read TGCGCCATCAGCTTGGCGCCCACAGATACTCAGTATTTT. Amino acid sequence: CAISLAPTDTQYF.

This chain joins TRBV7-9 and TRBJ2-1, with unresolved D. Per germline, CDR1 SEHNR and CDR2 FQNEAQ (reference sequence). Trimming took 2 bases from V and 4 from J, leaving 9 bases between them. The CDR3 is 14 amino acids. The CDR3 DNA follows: TGTGCCAGCAGCTTACAAACCCTATACAATGAGCAGTTCTTC. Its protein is CASSLQTLYNEQFF.

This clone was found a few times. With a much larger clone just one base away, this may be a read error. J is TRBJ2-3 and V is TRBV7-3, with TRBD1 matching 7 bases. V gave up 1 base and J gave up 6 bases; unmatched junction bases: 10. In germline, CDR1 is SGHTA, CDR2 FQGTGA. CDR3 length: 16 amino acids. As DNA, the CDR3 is TGTGCCAGCAGCTTAAATTGGGGACAGACTGGCGATACGCAGTATTTT. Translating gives CASSLNWGQTGDTQYF. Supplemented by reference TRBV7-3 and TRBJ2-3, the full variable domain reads GAGVSQTPSNKVTEKGKYVELRCDPISGHTALYWYRQSLGQGPEFLIYFQGTGAADDSGLPNDRFFAVRPEGSVSTLKIQRTERGDSAVYLCASSLNWGQTGDTQYFGPGTRLTVL.

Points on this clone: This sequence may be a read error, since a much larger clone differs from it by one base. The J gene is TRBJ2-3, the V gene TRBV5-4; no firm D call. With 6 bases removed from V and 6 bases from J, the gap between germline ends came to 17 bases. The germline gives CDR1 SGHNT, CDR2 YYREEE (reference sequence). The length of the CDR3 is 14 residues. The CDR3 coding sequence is TGTGCCAGCATTTCGGACCCGGTACTCGATACGCAGTATTTT. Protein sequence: CASISDPVLDTQYF.